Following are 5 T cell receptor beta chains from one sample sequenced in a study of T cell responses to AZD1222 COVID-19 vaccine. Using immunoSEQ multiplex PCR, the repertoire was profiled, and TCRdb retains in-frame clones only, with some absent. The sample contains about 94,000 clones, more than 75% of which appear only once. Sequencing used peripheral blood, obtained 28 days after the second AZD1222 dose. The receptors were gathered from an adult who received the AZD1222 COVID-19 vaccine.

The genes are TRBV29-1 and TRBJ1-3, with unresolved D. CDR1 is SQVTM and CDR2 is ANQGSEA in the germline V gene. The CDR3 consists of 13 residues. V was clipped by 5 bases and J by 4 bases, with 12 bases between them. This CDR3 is CSVRVAGGNTIYF. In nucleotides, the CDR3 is TGCAGCGTTCGGGTAGCGGGGGGAAACACCATATATTTT.

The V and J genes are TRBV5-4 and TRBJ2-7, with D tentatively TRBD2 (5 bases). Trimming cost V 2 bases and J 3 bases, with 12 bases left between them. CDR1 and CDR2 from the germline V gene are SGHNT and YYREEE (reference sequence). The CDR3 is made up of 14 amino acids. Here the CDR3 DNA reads TGTGCCAGCAGCTTAGAGCGGAATAACTACGAGCAGTACTTC. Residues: CASSLERNNYEQYF.

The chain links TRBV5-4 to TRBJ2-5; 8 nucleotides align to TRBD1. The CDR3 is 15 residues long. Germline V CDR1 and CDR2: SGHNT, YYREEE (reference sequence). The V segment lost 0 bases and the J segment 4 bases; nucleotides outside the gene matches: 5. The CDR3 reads CASSLGQGAVETQYF. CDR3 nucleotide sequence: TGTGCCAGCAGCTTGGGGCAGGGGGCAGTAGAGACCCAGTACTTC. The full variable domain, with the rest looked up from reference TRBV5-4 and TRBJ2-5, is ETGVTQSPTHLIKTRGQQVTLRCSSQSGHNTVSWYQQALGQGPQFIFQYYREEENGRGNFPPRFSGLQFPNYSSELNVNALELDDSALYLCASSLGQGAVETQYFGPGTRLLVL.

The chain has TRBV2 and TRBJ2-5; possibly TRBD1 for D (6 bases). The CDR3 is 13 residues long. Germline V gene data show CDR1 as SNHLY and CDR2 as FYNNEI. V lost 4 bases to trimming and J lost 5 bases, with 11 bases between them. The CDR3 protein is CASSAQGRETQYF. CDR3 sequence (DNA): TGTGCCAGCAGTGCACAGGGTAGGGAGACCCAGTACTTC.

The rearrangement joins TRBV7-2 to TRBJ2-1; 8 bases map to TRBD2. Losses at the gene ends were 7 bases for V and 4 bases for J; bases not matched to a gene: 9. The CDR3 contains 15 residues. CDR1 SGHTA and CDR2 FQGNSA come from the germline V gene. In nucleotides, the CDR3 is TGTGCCAGCAAGCGGGCAGCGGGGGCTTACAATGAGCAGTTCTTC. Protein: CASKRAAGAYNEQFF.